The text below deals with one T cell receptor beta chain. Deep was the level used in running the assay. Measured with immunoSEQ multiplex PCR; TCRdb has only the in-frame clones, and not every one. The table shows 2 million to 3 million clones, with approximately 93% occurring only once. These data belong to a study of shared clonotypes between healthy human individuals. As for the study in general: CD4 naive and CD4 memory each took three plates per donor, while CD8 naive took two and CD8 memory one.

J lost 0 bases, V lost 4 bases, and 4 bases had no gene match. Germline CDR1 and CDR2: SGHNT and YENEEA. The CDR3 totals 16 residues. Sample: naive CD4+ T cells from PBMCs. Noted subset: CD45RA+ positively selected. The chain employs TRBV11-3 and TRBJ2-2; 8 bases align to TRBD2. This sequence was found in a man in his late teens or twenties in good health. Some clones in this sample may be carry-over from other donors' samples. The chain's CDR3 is CASSWTSSANTGELFF. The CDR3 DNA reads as TGTGCCAGCAGCTGGACTAGCTCGGCGAACACCGGGGAGCTGTTTTTT.